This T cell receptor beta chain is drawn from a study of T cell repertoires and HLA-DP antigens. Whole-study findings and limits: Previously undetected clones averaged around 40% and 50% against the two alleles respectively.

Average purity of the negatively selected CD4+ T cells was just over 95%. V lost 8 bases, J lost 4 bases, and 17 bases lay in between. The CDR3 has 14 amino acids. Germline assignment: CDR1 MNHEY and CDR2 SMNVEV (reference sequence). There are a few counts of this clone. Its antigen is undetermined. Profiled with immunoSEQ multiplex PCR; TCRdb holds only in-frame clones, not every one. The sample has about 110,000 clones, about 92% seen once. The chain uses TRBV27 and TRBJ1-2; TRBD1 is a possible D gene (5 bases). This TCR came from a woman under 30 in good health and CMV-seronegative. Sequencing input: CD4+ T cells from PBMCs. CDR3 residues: CASRSNSGGYGYTF. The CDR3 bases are TGTGCCAGCCGATCTAACTCCGGGGGCTATGGCTACACCTTC.